This paragraph reports one T cell receptor (beta chain). This specimen belongs to a study of shared clonotypes between healthy human individuals. The CDR3 consists of 13 residues. V lost 3 bases and J lost 7, with 9 bases in between. Germline V lookup: CDR1 SGHNT, CDR2 YENEEA. Libraries were prepared by immunoSEQ multiplex PCR; TCRdb keeps only in-frame clonotypes and omits some of them. The sample has approximately 2.5 million clones, approximately 94% seen once. The specimen was naive CD4+ T cells from PBMCs. The subset is: CD45RA+ positively selected. This clonotype originated in a man aged 18 to 35 in good health. Some clones in this sample may be carry-over from other donors' samples. The chain joins TRBV11-3 to TRBJ2-2; D ambiguous. This CDR3 is CASSLGSVGELFF. DNA of the CDR3: TGTGCCAGCAGCTTGGGGTCCGTCGGGGAGCTGTTTTTT.